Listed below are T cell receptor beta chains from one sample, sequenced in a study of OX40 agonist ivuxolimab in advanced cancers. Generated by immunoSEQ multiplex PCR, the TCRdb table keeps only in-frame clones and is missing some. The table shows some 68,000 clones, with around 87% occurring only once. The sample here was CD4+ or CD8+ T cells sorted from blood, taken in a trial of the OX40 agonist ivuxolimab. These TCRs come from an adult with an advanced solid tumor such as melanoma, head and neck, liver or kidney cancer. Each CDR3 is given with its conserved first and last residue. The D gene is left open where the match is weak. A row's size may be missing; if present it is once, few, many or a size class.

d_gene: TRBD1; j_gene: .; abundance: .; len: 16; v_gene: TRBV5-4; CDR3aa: CASSLAPGQGSYEQYF
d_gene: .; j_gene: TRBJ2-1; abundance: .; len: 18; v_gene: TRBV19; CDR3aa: CASSIAPIQGYAYNEQFF
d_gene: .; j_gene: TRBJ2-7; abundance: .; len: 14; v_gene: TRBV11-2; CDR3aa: CASSLDRAGFEQYF
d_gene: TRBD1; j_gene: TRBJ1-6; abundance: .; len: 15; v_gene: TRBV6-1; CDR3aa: CASSDTGTGSSPLHF
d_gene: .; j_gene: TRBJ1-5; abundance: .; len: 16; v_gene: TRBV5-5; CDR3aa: CASSSAPGDSNQPQHF
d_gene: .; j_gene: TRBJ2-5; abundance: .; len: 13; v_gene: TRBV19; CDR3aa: CASRDTIGETQYF
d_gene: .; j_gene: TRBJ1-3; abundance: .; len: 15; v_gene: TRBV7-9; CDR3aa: CASRGVTASGNTIYF
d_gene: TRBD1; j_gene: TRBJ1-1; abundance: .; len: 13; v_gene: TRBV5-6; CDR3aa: CASSLQGSSEAFF
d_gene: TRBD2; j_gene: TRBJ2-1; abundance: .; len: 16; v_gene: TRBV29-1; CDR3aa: CSVVTNLAGGQNEQFF
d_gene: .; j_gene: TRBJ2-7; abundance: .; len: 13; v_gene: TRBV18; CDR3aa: CASTPIGEGEQYF
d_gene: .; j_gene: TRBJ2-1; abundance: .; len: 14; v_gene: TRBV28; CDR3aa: CASSSPPEVLSQFF
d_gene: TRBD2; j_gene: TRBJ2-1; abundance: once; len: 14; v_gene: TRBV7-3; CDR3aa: CASSLGTSGNEQFF
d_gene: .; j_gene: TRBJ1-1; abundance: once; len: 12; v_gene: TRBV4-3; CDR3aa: CASSATATAAFF